This entry describes one T cell receptor (beta chain). The assay was immunoSEQ multiplex PCR, and TCRdb's table has in-frame clones only and misses some. Among 140,000 or so clones listed, around 81% were seen once. The sample belongs to a study of blood T cell repertoires in COVID-19. The CDR3 spans 16 residues. The germline V gene has CDR1 SGHTA and CDR2 FQGNSA. V was trimmed by 3 bases and J by 2 bases, leaving 15 bases between them. The specimen was peripheral blood. This TCR was recovered from a human donor in a cohort sampled during active COVID-19. J is TRBJ2-3 and V is TRBV7-2, with D possibly TRBD2 on 6 matching bases. CDR3 amino acids: CASSFPRLVNTDTQYF. The CDR3 region has the DNA TGTGCCAGCAGCTTCCCAAGACTAGTCAACACAGATACGCAGTATTTT.